This TCR beta chain was captured by sequencing in a study of cytomegalovirus exposure and HLA in healthy donors. General observations from the study: Researchers reported in a later analysis that common viral pathogens appeared linked to several top clusters.

The PCR had 60 Vbeta and 13 Jbeta primers. Sequencing used immunoSEQ multiplex PCR; TCRdb keeps in-frame clones, though not all of them. The sample lists 150,000 to 200,000 clones; 65% to 85% were seen once. To note about this clone: The antigen is not known.

Unrecorded immune exposure was likely among donors, who were nominally healthy when sampled. Trimming at V came to 7 bases and at J to 6 bases, leaving 5 bases not matched to a gene. The CDR3 has 13 residues. CDR1 and CDR2 from the germline V gene are ENHRY and SYGVKD. The receptor's source is a man in his fifties or sixties in good health and CMV-seronegative. Sequenced input: PBMCs. This rearrangement joins TRBV10-3 to TRBJ2-7, with 11 positions matching TRBD1. CDR3 nucleotide sequence: TGTGCCATCAAAGGGGACAGGGGGACCGAGCAGTACTTC. Protein product: CAIKGDRGTEQYF.